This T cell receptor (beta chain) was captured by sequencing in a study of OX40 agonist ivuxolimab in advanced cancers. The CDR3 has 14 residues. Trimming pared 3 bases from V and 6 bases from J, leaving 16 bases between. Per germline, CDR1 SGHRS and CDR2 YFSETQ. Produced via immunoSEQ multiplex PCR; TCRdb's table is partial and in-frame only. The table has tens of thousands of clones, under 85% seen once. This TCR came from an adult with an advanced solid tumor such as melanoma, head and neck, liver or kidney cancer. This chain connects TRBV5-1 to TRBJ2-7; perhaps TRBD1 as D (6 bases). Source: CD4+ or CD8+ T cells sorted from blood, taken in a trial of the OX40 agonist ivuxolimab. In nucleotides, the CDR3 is TGCGCCAGCAGCTCACAGGGAACCCCATCCGAGCAGTACTTC. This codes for CASSSQGTPSEQYF.